Below, one T cell receptor (beta chain) is given with its context. The antigen remains unidentified. The data belong to a study of post-analysis software for immune sequencing data. Study results and limitations: Elevated frequency relative to controls characterized about 5 TRBV segments in patients, TRBV5-6, TRBV5-1 and TRBV20-1 among them. Comparison with controls showed significantly lower normalized Chao1 diversity in multiple sclerosis patients.

Researchers reported that TCR beta cDNA libraries carried unique molecular identifiers. Via MiXCR, TCRdb re-called the PCR reads, giving one row per CDR3 protein. The repertoire holds roughly 400,000 distinct CDR3 sequences, with roughly 40% as singletons. Germline-derived CDR1 and CDR2 are MNHEY and SMNVEV (reference sequence). This CDR3 is built from 16 residues. Trimming removed 2 bases at V and 0 bases at J, with 14 bases between. V and J are TRBV27 and TRBJ2-7; weak D call: TRBD2 (5 bases). Sequenced input: blood. The receptor comes from a girl aged 2 to 9 with multiple sclerosis. CDR3 in amino acids: CASSLRSQRSSYEQYF. The CDR3 DNA sequence: TGTGCCAGCAGTTTACGTTCACAGCGGAGCTCCTACGAGCAGTACTTC.